The T cell receptor (beta chain) described here comes from a study of T cells in tuberculosis. Whole-study findings and limits: Smaller distances to GMM-specific TCRs suggested their expansion in active tuberculosis. Shorter CDR3-alpha in active tuberculosis partly drove smaller distances.

V trimming: 3 bases; J trimming: 3 bases; junction bases outside the gene matches: 1. From germline, CDR1 is SNHLY and CDR2 FYNNEI. CDR3 length: 14 amino acids. Sequenced by immunoSEQ multiplex PCR; TCRdb stores in-frame clones only, minus some. The sample yields 20,000 to 25,000 clones, more than 95% seen once. This clone was recorded once. What it binds is not known. At study entry, adolescents had tuberculin skin tests and IGRA screening. The sequencing input was PBMCs. The TCR was taken from a donor aged 5 to 30 with latent tuberculosis or without tuberculosis infection. This rearrangement joins TRBV2 to TRBJ2-1; 8 nucleotides match TRBD2. This chain's CDR3 is CASSELAGYNEQFF. CDR3 DNA sequence: TGTGCCAGCAGTGAGCTAGCGGGCTACAATGAGCAGTTCTTC. The complete variable domain, with remaining parts taken from reference TRBV2 and TRBJ2-1, reads EPEVTQTPSHQVTQMGQEVILRCVPISNHLYFYWYRQILGQKVEFLVSFYNNEISEKSEIFDDQFSVERPDGSNFTLKIRSTKLEDSAMYFCASSELAGYNEQFFGPGTRLTVL.